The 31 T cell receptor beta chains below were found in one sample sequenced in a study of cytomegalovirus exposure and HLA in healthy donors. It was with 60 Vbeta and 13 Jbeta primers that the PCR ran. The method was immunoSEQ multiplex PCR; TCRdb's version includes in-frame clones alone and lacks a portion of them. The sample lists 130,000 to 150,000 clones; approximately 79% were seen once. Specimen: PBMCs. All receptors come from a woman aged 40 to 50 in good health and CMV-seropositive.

CDR3 nucleotide sequence: TGTGCCAGCAGCTTAGGCGGGGGGGACGCCAATGAGCAGTTCTTC. This sequence encodes CASSLGGGDANEQFF. The gene calls are TRBV7-9 and TRBJ2-1, with TRBD2 matching over 9 bases. The J segment lost 6 bases and the V segment lost 1 base, leaving 4 bases of the junction unmatched. This CDR3 has 15 amino acids. The germline V gene has CDR1 SEHNR and CDR2 FQNEAQ (reference sequence).

The CDR3 sequence: CASSPWTGPTDTQYF. The CDR3 DNA follows: TGTGCCAGCAGCCCTTGGACAGGACCCACAGATACGCAGTATTTT. This chain connects TRBV7-9 to TRBJ2-3; TRBD1 aligns across 7 bases. V lost 5 bases and J lost 2; bases outside the gene matches: 7. Germline values: CDR1 SEHNR, CDR2 FQNEAQ (reference sequence). The CDR3 loop spans 15 amino acids.

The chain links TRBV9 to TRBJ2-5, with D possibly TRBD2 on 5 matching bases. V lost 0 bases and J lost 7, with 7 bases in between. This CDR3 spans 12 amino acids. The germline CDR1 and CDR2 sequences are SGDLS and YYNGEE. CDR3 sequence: CASSVAAGTQYF. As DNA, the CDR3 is TGTGCCAGCAGCGTAGCTGCGGGGACCCAGTACTTC.

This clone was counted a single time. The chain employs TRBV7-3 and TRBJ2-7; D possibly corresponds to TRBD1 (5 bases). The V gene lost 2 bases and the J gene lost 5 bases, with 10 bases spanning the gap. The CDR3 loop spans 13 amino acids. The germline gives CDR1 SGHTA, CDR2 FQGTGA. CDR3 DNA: TGTGCCAGCAGCTTATTGGGCAGGGACGAGCAGTACTTC. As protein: CASSLLGRDEQYF.

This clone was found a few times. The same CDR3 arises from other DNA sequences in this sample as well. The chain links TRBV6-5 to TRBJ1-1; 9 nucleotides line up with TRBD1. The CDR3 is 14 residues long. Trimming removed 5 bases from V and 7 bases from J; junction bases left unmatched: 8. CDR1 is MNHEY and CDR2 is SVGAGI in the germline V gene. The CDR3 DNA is TGTGCCAGCAGTCAGGGACAGGGTCGCAGTGAAGCTTTCTTT. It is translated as CASSQGQGRSEAFF.

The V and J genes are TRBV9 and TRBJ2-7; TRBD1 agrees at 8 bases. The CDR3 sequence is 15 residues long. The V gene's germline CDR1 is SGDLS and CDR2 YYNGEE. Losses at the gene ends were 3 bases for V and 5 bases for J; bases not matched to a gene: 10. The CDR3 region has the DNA TGTGCCAGCAGCGCCTCTGGACAGGGTCTCGACGAGCAGTACTTC. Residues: CASSASGQGLDEQYF.

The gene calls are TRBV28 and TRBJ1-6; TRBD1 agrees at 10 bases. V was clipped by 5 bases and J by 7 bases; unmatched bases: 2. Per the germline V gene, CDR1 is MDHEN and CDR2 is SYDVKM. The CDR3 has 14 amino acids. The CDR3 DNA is TGTGCCAGCAGTCCGGGACAGGGGAATTCACCCCTCCACTTT. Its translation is CASSPGQGNSPLHF.

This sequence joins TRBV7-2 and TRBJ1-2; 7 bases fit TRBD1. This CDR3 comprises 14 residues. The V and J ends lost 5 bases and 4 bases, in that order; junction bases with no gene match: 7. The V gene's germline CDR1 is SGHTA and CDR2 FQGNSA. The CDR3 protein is CASSPYRGTYGYTF. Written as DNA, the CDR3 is TGTGCCAGCAGCCCATACAGGGGTACCTATGGCTACACCTTC.

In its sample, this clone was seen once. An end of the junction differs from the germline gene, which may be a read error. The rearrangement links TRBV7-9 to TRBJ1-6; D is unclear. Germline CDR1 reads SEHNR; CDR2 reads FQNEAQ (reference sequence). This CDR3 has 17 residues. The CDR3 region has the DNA TGTTCCAGCAGCATATGGGTGAGGGTCCCCTATAATTCACCCCTCCACTTT. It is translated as CSSSIWVRVPYNSPLHF.

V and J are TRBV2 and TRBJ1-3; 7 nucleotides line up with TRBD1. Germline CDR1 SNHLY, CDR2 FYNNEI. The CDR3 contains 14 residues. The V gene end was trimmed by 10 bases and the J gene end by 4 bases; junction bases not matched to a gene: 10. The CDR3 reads CATPRTGRGNTIYF. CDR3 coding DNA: TGTGCCACCCCTAGGACAGGTCGGGGAAACACCATATATTTT.

CDR3: CASSLGGQTYGYTF. CDR3 sequence (DNA): TGTGCCAGCAGCTTGGGGGGACAGACCTATGGCTACACCTTC. V usage is TRBV5-4 and J usage is TRBJ1-2; 7 bases fit TRBD1. CDR1 and CDR2 from the germline V gene are SGHNT and YYREEE (reference sequence). The length of the CDR3 is 14 residues. The V gene end was trimmed by 0 bases and the J gene end by 4 bases; junction bases not matched to a gene: 3.

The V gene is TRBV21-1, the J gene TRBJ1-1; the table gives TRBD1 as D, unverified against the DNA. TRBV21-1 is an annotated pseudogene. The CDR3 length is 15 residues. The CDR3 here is CASSTTGTGWTEAFF. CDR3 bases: TGTGCCAGCAGCACCACCGGGACAGGGTGGACTGAAGCTTTCTTT.

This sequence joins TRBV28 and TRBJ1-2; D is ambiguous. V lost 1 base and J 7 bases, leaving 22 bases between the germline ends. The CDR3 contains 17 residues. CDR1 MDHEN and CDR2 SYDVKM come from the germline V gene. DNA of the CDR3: TGTGCCAGCAGTTTATTGCCCGAAGCTCCCTCTGTTGCTGGCTACACCTTC. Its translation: CASSLLPEAPSVAGYTF.

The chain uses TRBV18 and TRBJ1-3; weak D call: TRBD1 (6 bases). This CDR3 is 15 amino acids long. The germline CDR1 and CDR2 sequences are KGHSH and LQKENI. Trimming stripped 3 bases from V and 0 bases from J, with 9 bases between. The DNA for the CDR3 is TGTGCCAGCTCACCTGGACAGAACTCTGGAAACACCATATATTTT. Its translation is CASSPGQNSGNTIYF.

The CDR3 nucleotides read TGTGCCAGCAGCTGGGACCGGGGGAGTTCCTACAATGAGCAGTTCTTC. This codes for CASSWDRGSSYNEQFF. This rearrangement joins TRBV7-9 to TRBJ2-1, with D possibly TRBD2 on 6 matching bases. Trimming shortened V by 4 bases and J by 1 base, and 14 bases separated the two germline ends. Germline loops: CDR1 SEHNR, CDR2 FQNEAQ (reference sequence). The CDR3 runs 16 residues.

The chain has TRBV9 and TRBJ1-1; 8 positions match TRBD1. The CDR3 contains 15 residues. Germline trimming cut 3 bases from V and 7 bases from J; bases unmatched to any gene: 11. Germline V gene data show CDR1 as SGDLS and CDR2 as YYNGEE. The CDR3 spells CASSADPTGGIEAFF. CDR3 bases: TGTGCCAGCAGCGCCGACCCTACAGGGGGGATTGAAGCTTTCTTT.

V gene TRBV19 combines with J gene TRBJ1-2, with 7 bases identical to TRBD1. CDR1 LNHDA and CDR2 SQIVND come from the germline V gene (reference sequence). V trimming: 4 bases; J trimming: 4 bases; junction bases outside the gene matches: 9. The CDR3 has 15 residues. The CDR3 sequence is CASSSSRDSIYGYTF. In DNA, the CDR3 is TGTGCCAGTAGTAGTTCCCGGGACAGTATCTATGGCTACACCTTC.

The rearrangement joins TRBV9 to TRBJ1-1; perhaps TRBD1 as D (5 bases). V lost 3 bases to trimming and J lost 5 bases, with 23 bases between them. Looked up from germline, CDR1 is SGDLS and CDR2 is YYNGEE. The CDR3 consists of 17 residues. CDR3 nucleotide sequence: TGTGCCAGCAGCGCGCGTGTTCAGGGACTGGGGAGGACTGAAGCTTTCTTT. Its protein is CASSARVQGLGRTEAFF.

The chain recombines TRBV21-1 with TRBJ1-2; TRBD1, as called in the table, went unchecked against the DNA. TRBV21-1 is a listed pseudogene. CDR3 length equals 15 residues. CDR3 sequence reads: CASSTRGPGGGGYTF. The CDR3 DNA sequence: TGTGCCAGCAGCACCAGGGGGCCAGGGGGTGGAGGCTACACCTTC.

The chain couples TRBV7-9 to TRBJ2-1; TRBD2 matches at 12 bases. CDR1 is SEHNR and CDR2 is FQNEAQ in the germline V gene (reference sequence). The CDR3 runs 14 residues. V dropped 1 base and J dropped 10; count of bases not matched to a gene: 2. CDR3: CASSLGLAGGEQFF. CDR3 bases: TGTGCCAGCAGCTTAGGTCTAGCGGGGGGGGAGCAGTTCTTC.

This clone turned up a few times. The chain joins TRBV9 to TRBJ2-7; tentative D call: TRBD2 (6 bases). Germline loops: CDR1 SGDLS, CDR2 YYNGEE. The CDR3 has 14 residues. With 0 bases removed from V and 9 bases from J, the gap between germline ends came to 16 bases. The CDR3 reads CASSVAGGRDSQYF. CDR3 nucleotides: TGTGCCAGCAGCGTAGCTGGTGGCCGGGACTCGCAGTACTTC.

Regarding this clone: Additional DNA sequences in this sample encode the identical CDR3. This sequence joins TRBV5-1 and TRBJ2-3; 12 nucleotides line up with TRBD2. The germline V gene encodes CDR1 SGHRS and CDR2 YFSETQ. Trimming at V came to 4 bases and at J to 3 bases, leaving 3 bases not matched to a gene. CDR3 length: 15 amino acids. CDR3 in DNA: TGCGCCAGCAGCCTAGCGGGGGGGTCGACAGATACGCAGTATTTT. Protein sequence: CASSLAGGSTDTQYF.

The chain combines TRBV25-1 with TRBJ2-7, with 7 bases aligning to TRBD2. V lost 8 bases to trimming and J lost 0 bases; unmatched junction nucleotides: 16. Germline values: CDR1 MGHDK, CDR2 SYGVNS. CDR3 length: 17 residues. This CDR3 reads CASGARVGGGSSYEQYF. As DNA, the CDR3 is TGTGCCAGCGGGGCCCGGGTGGGGGGGGGATCCTCCTACGAGCAGTACTTC.

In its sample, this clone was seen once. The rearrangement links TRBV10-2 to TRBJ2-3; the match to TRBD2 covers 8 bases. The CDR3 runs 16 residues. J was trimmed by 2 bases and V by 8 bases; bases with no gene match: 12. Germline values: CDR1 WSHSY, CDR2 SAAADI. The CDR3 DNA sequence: TGCGCCAGCGGAGGCATTGCGGGGGGTTCCACAGATACGCAGTATTTT. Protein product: CASGGIAGGSTDTQYF.

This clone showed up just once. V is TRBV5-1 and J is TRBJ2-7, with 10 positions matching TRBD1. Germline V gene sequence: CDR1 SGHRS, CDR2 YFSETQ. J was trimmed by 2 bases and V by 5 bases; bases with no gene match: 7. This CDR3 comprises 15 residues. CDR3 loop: CASRAYGTGAYEQYF. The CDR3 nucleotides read TGCGCCAGCAGAGCTTATGGGACAGGGGCCTACGAGCAGTACTTC.

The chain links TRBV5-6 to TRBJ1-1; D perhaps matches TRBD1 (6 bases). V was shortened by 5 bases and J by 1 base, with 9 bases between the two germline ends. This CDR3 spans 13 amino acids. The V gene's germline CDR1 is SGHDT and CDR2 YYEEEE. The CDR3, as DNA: TGTGCCAGCAGGGACAGAAAGAACACTGAAGCTTTCTTT. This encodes CASRDRKNTEAFF.

CDR3 protein: CASSVQGPISTDTQYF. CDR3 nucleotides: TGTGCCAGCAGCGTACAGGGTCCCATTAGCACAGATACGCAGTATTTT. The chain has TRBV13 and TRBJ2-3; weak D call: TRBD1 (6 bases). V was cut by 5 bases and J by 0 bases, with 15 bases left in between. From germline, CDR1 is PRHDT and CDR2 FYEKMQ (reference sequence). This CDR3 has 16 amino acids.

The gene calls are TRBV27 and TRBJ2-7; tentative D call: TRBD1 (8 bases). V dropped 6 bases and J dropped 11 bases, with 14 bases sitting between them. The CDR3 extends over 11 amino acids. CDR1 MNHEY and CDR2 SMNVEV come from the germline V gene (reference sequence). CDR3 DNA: TGTGCCAGCAGCCGACAGGGGAGGGAGTACTTC. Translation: CASSRQGREYF.

CDR3 coding DNA: TGTGCCAGCAACCCTTCGATCGGGGGGGGCACCGGGGAGCTGTTTTTT. This encodes CASNPSIGGGTGELFF. The chain joins TRBV2 to TRBJ2-2; 8 nucleotides agree with TRBD2. Trimming took 7 bases from V and 4 from J; bases not matched to a gene: 11. CDR1 SNHLY and CDR2 FYNNEI come from the germline V gene. This CDR3 is 16 amino acids long.

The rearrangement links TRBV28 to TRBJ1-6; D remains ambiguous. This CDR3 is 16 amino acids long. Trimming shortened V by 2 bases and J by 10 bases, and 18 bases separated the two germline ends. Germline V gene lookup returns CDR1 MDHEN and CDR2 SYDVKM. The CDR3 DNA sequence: TGTGCCAGCAGTTTAGCAAATCGGATGGGCCTCTCACCCCTCCACTTT. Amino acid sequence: CASSLANRMGLSPLHF.

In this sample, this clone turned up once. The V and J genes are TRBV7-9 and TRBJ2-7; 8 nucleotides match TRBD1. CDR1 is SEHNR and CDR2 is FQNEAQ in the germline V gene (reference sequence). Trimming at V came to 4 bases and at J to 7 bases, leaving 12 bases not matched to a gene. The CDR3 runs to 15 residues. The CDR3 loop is CASSSQGAWAIEQYF. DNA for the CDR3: TGTGCCAGCAGCTCCCAGGGGGCCTGGGCGATTGAGCAGTACTTC.